These T cell receptor beta chains were read from a single sample in a study of blood T cell repertoires in COVID-19. Sequenced by immunoSEQ multiplex PCR; TCRdb stores in-frame clones only, minus some. The profile shows about 190,000 clones, 70% to 90% of them singletons. The sequenced sample was peripheral blood. The receptor set was obtained from a man aged 25-45 years with acute or convalescent COVID-19. The conserved cysteine and the conserved F or W are not part of the CDR3 here. The order of the fields is V gene, CDR3 length, J gene, D gene, clone size, CDR3 protein. D genes are given only for firm matches. Only some rows state a clone size, as once, few, many or a class for expanded clones.

v_call: TRBV4-1; cdr3_length: 16; j_call: TRBJ1-5; d_call: NA; clone_size: NA; cdr3_aa: ASSQTGVAGGAGQPQH
v_call: TRBV4-1; cdr3_length: 14; j_call: TRBJ2-3; d_call: TRBD2; clone_size: NA; cdr3_aa: ASSQPGLGVTDTQY
v_call: TRBV5-3; cdr3_length: 16; j_call: TRBJ2-2; d_call: TRBD1; clone_size: NA; cdr3_aa: ARSSTPRGQANAGELF
v_call: TRBV7-9; cdr3_length: 16; j_call: TRBJ2-2; d_call: TRBD1; clone_size: NA; cdr3_aa: ASSNPGQGMENTGELF
v_call: TRBV19; cdr3_length: 12; j_call: TRBJ2-1; d_call: NA; clone_size: NA; cdr3_aa: ASTSGHPVNEQF
v_call: TRBV28; cdr3_length: 10; j_call: TRBJ1-6; d_call: NA; clone_size: NA; cdr3_aa: AGTGVNSPLH
v_call: TRBV19; cdr3_length: 13; j_call: TRBJ1-1; d_call: NA; clone_size: NA; cdr3_aa: ASSPFRDRDTEAF
v_call: TRBV28; cdr3_length: 11; j_call: TRBJ2-5; d_call: TRBD2; clone_size: once; cdr3_aa: ASSFGGRETQY
v_call: TRBV28; cdr3_length: 10; j_call: TRBJ1-2; d_call: NA; clone_size: NA; cdr3_aa: ASSPRTTGYT
v_call: TRBV11-1; cdr3_length: 14; j_call: TRBJ1-1; d_call: NA; clone_size: NA; cdr3_aa: ASSLGPGRQNTEAF
v_call: TRBV28; cdr3_length: 14; j_call: TRBJ1-5; d_call: TRBD1; clone_size: NA; cdr3_aa: ASSFPDRGQVQPQH
v_call: TRBV10-3; cdr3_length: 12; j_call: TRBJ2-2; d_call: TRBD2; clone_size: NA; cdr3_aa: AITGTSVTGELF
v_call: TRBV28; cdr3_length: 15; j_call: TRBJ1-6; d_call: NA; clone_size: few; cdr3_aa: ASSLLQGSSYNSPLH
v_call: TRBV2; cdr3_length: 12; j_call: TRBJ2-1; d_call: NA; clone_size: NA; cdr3_aa: ASSAPLRSDEQF
v_call: TRBV5-1; cdr3_length: 14; j_call: TRBJ1-3; d_call: NA; clone_size: NA; cdr3_aa: ASRVTAASTGNTIY
v_call: TRBV5-4; cdr3_length: 13; j_call: TRBJ2-1; d_call: TRBD2; clone_size: NA; cdr3_aa: ASSWGGEVVNEQF
v_call: TRBV7-9; cdr3_length: 13; j_call: TRBJ1-3; d_call: NA; clone_size: once; cdr3_aa: ASSSPGVSGNTIY
v_call: TRBV30; cdr3_length: 13; j_call: TRBJ2-1; d_call: NA; clone_size: NA; cdr3_aa: AWSDYGGSPQEQF
v_call: TRBV7-2; cdr3_length: 13; j_call: TRBJ2-5; d_call: TRBD2; clone_size: NA; cdr3_aa: ASSPPGREGETQY
v_call: TRBV18; cdr3_length: 12; j_call: TRBJ1-2; d_call: NA; clone_size: NA; cdr3_aa: ASSPLGASYGYT
v_call: TRBV7-2; cdr3_length: 13; j_call: TRBJ2-5; d_call: TRBD2; clone_size: NA; cdr3_aa: ASSPRLAGGETQY
v_call: TRBV5-1; cdr3_length: 13; j_call: TRBJ2-3; d_call: TRBD2; clone_size: NA; cdr3_aa: ASSAFGGGTDTQY
v_call: TRBV29-1; cdr3_length: 11; j_call: TRBJ2-7; d_call: NA; clone_size: NA; cdr3_aa: SVHGLADYEQY
v_call: TRBV6-6; cdr3_length: 12; j_call: TRBJ1-2; d_call: NA; clone_size: NA; cdr3_aa: ASSYLDRGYGYT
v_call: TRBV3-1/TRBV3-2; cdr3_length: 15; j_call: TRBJ2-7; d_call: NA; clone_size: NA; cdr3_aa: ASSRYRAQIEGYEQY
v_call: TRBV5-1; cdr3_length: 15; j_call: TRBJ2-1; d_call: TRBD2; clone_size: NA; cdr3_aa: ASSRDSSGSSYNEQF
v_call: TRBV29-1; cdr3_length: 14; j_call: TRBJ2-4; d_call: NA; clone_size: once; cdr3_aa: SVEVRLNGAKNIQY
v_call: TRBV14; cdr3_length: 11; j_call: TRBJ2-2; d_call: NA; clone_size: NA; cdr3_aa: ASSQQGTGELF
v_call: TRBV20-1; cdr3_length: 9; j_call: TRBJ2-7; d_call: NA; clone_size: NA; cdr3_aa: SASWITGQY
v_call: TRBV20-1; cdr3_length: 10; j_call: TRBJ1-2; d_call: NA; clone_size: NA; cdr3_aa: SASLGHYGYT
v_call: TRBV9; cdr3_length: 12; j_call: TRBJ1-4; d_call: TRBD1; clone_size: NA; cdr3_aa: ASSVGQGYEKLF
v_call: TRBV19; cdr3_length: 12; j_call: TRBJ1-5; d_call: NA; clone_size: NA; cdr3_aa: ASTRDYSNQPQH
v_call: TRBV5-1; cdr3_length: 11; j_call: TRBJ1-2; d_call: NA; clone_size: NA; cdr3_aa: ASSLRVNYGYT
v_call: TRBV7-2; cdr3_length: 12; j_call: TRBJ2-7; d_call: TRBD1; clone_size: NA; cdr3_aa: ASRLYRGHYEQY
v_call: TRBV12-3/TRBV12-4; cdr3_length: 11; j_call: TRBJ1-5; d_call: NA; clone_size: NA; cdr3_aa: ASSSRGNQPQH
v_call: TRBV5-1; cdr3_length: 13; j_call: TRBJ1-4; d_call: NA; clone_size: NA; cdr3_aa: ASSYSGATNEKLF
v_call: TRBV19; cdr3_length: 13; j_call: TRBJ2-6; d_call: NA; clone_size: NA; cdr3_aa: ASSIEFSGANVLT